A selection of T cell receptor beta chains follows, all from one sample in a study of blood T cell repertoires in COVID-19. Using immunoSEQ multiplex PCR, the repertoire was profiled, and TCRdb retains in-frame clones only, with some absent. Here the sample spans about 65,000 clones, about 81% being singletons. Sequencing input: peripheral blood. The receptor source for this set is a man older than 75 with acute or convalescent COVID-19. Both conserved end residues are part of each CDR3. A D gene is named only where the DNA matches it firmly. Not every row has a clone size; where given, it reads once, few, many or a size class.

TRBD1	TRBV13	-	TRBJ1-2	CASSLTGEDYGYTF	TGTGCCAGCAGCTTAACAGGGGAGGACTATGGCTACACCTTC
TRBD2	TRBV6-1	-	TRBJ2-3	CASSVAAGTDTQYF	TGTGCCAGCAGTGTAGCAGCGGGGACAGATACGCAGTATTTT
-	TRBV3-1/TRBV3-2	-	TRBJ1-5	CASSQDMTGYQPQHF	TGTGCCAGCAGCCAAGACATGACGGGATATCAGCCCCAGCATTTT
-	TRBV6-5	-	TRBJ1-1	CASSYSSRGNTEAFF	TGTGCCAGCAGTTACTCGTCCAGGGGTAACACTGAAGCTTTCTTT
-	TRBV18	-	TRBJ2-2	CASSPYQEGTGELFF	TGTGCCAGCTCACCTTATCAGGAGGGCACCGGGGAGCTGTTTTTT
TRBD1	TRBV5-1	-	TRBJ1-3	CASSEPWDRGPNTIYF	TGCGCCAGCAGCGAGCCCTGGGACAGGGGACCGAACACCATATATTTT
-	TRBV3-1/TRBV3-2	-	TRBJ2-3	CASSRLGGGTDTQYF	TGTGCCAGCAGCCGCCTAGGGGGGGGCACAGATACGCAGTATTTT
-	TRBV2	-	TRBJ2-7	CASSLQSSYEQYF	TGTGCCAGCAGTCTACAGAGCTCCTACGAGCAGTACTTC
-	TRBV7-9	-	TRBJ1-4	CASRPDGIFNEKLFF	TGTGCCAGCAGGCCAGACGGGATCTTTAATGAAAAACTGTTTTTT
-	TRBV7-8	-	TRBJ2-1	CASSLRQGSYNEQFF	TGTGCCAGCAGCTTACGTCAGGGGTCCTACAATGAGCAGTTCTTC
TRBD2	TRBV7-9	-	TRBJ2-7	CASSNLAGGPYEQYF	TGTGCCAGCAGCAATCTAGCGGGGGGCCCCTACGAGCAGTACTTC
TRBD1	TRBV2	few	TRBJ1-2	CASSDLTGLGSGYTF	TGTGCCAGCAGTGACTTGACAGGGTTAGGTAGTGGCTACACCTTC
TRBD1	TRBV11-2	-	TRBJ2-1	CASGLDRVHEQFF	TGTGCCAGCGGGTTAGACAGGGTACATGAGCAGTTCTTC
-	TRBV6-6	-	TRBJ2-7	CASRLTGGVGEQYF	TGTGCCAGCAGACTAACAGGGGGGGTGGGCGAGCAGTACTTC
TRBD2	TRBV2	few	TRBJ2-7	CASSEPRLAGGREQYF	TGTGCCAGCAGTGAACCCCGACTAGCGGGGGGTCGGGAGCAGTACTTC
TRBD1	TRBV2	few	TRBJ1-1	CASSRDRNMNTEAFF	TGTGCCAGCAGCCGGGACAGAAACATGAACACTGAAGCTTTCTTT
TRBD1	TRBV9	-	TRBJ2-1	CASSVRQGHNEQFF	TGTGCCAGCAGCGTCAGACAGGGGCACAATGAGCAGTTCTTC
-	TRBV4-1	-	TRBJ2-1	CASSHSTDRTVYEQFF	TGCGCCAGCAGCCATTCCACTGACAGGACAGTCTATGAGCAGTTCTTC
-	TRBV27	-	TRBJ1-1	CASSPVEVKNTEAFF	TGTGCCAGCAGTCCCGTCGAGGTCAAGAACACTGAAGCTTTCTTT
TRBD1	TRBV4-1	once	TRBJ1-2	CASSHRQGENYGYTF	TGCGCCAGCAGCCATCGACAGGGGGAGAACTATGGCTACACCTTC
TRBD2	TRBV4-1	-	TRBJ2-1	CASSQDRRLAGGHKNEQFF	TGCGCCAGCAGCCAAGATAGGAGACTAGCGGGGGGGCATAAGAATGAGCAGTTCTTC
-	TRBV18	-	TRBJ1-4	CASSPPVGHGLSVLFF	TGTGCCAGCTCACCACCTGTGGGACACGGTCTTTCGGTGCTGTTTTTT
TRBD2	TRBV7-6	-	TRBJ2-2	CASSLESSGVNTGELFF	TGTGCCAGCAGCTTAGAGAGTAGCGGGGTGAACACCGGGGAGCTGTTTTTT
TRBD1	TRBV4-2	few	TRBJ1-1	CASRPGQMNTEAFF	TGTGCCAGCAGACCGGGACAGATGAACACTGAAGCTTTCTTT
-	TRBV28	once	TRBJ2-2	CASSAGSNTGELFF	TGTGCCAGCAGTGCGGGCTCGAACACCGGGGAGCTGTTTTTT
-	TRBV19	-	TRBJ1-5	CASSIHSRGSNQPQHF	TGTGCCAGTAGTATACATTCCAGGGGTAGCAATCAGCCCCAGCATTTT
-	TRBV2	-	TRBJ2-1	CASSETRAPEQFF	TGTGCCAGCAGTGAAACCAGGGCTCCTGAGCAGTTCTTC
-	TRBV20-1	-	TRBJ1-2	CSATLTDGYTF	TGCAGTGCTACCCTTACAGATGGCTACACCTTC
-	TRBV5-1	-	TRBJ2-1	CASSLAVGPILNEQFF	TGCGCCAGCAGCTTGGCCGTGGGGCCGATTCTCAATGAGCAGTTCTTC
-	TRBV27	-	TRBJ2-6	CASSLLRQAASGANVLTF	TGTGCCAGCAGTTTATTAAGACAGGCAGCCTCTGGGGCCAACGTCCTGACTTTC
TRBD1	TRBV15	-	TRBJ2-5	CATSARTGVAETQYF	TGTGCCACCAGTGCACGGACAGGGGTGGCGGAGACCCAGTACTTC